This TCR beta chain appears in the sequencing data of a study of patients and donors after allogeneic stem cell transplantation. This CDR3 spans 16 amino acids. Looked up from germline, CDR1 is SGHAT and CDR2 is FQNNGV. Trimming pared 2 bases from V and 0 bases from J, leaving 13 bases between. TCRdb itself ran the RT-PCR reads through MiXCR, one entry per CDR3 protein. This table holds some 960,000 distinct CDR3 sequences, 15% to 20% found once. This clonotype was obtained from a human donor who was either an allogeneic HSCT recipient or a stem cell or donor lymphocyte infusion donor (not recorded which). It is not recorded whose cells these are; they may come from a transplant donor. Material: blood, either unsorted or a sorted T cell fraction (not recorded which). The J gene is TRBJ1-2, the V gene TRBV11-2, with D unresolved. The CDR3 sequence: CASSLTPETSNYGYTF. The CDR3 coding sequence is TGTGCCAGCAGCTTAACTCCGGAGACGTCTAACTATGGCTACACCTTC. The whole variable domain, filled in from reference TRBV11-2 and TRBJ1-2, reads EAGVAQSPRYKIIEKRQSVAFWCNPISGHATLYWYQQILGQGPKLLIQFQNNGVVDDSQLPKDRFSAERLKGVDSTLKIQPAKLEDSAVYLCASSLTPETSNYGYTFGSGTRLTVV.